This TCR beta chain was captured in a study of shared clonotypes between healthy human individuals. About the study: Participating donors consisted of two women and a few men aged 18 to 49.

Sequencing was performed on unsorted PBMC DNA using ten immunoSEQ deep assay plates. Produced via immunoSEQ multiplex PCR; TCRdb's table is partial and in-frame only. This table holds some 490,000 clones, 81% found once. Trimming stripped 3 bases from V and 7 bases from J, with 15 bases between. Germline V gene lookup returns CDR1 KGHSH and CDR2 LQKENI. CDR3 size: 14 residues. The genes are TRBV18 and TRBJ1-1; unclear D gene. Sample: PBMCs. This receptor was identified in a woman aged 40 to 55 in good health. Some clones in this sample may be carry-over from other donors' samples. The chain's CDR3 is CASSPGIEVLEAFF. CDR3 nucleotide sequence: TGTGCCAGCTCACCGGGGATAGAGGTTCTTGAAGCTTTCTTT.